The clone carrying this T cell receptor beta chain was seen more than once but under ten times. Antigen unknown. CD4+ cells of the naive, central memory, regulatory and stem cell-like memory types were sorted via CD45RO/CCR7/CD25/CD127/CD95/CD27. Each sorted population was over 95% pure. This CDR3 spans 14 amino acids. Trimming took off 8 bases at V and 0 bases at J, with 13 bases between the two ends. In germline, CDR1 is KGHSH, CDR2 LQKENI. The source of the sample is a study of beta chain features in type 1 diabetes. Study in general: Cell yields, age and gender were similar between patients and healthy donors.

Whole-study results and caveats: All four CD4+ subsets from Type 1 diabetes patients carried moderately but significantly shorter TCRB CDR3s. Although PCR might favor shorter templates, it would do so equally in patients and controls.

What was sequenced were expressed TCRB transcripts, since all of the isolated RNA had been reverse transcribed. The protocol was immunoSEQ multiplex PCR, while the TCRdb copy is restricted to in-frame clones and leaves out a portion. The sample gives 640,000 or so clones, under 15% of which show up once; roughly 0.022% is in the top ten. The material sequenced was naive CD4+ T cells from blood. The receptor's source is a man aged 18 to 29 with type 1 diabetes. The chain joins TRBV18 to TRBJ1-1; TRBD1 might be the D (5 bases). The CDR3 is CASVAQGMNTEAFF. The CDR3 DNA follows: TGTGCCAGCGTAGCCCAGGGTATGAACACTGAAGCTTTCTTT.